This T cell receptor (beta chain) was sequenced in a study of T-cell reconstitution after alpha-beta-depleted transplantation in children. Trimming removed 2 bases from V and 4 bases from J, with 11 bases in between. In germline, CDR1 is MNHEY, CDR2 SVGAGI. The length of the CDR3 is 14 residues. The TCRbeta library incorporated unique molecular identifiers. MiXCR was run by TCRdb on the PCR reads, yielding one entry per CDR3 protein. The sample shows 250,000 to 300,000 distinct CDR3 sequences, almost 10% of them seen only once. Sequences were derived from PBMCs from the stem cell graft donor, sampled from the stem cell graft. This rearrangement joins TRBV6-5 to TRBJ2-5; D gene unclear. The source of this sequence is a human donor who donated a stem cell graft to a child with SCID. Here the CDR3 reads CASSYGLKGETQYF. The CDR3 region has the DNA TGTGCCAGCAGTTACGGGCTCAAAGGAGAGACCCAGTACTTC.